Listed here are 29 T cell receptor beta chains from one sample, sequenced in a study of blood T cell repertoires in COVID-19. Sequencing used immunoSEQ multiplex PCR; TCRdb keeps in-frame clones, though not all of them. The table has about 210,000 clones, over 75% seen once. Sequences were obtained from peripheral blood. These receptors all stem from a woman in her 40s with acute or convalescent COVID-19.

The V call is TRBV9, the J call TRBJ2-3; a possible D gene is TRBD1 (5 bases). The germline CDR1 and CDR2 sequences are SGDLS and YYNGEE. This CDR3 region has 17 residues. Trimming took 4 bases from V and 2 from J, leaving 20 bases between them. The CDR3 region is CASSPRTMSRATDTQYF. CDR3 nucleotide sequence: TGTGCCAGCAGCCCTCGGACGATGAGCAGGGCCACAGATACGCAGTATTTT. The full variable domain, completed using reference TRBV9 and TRBJ2-3, is DSGVTQTPKHLITATGQRVTLRCSPRSGDLSVYWYQQSLDQGLQFLIQYYNGEERAKGNILERFSAQQFPDLHSELNLSSLELGDSALYFCASSPRTMSRATDTQYFGPGTRLTVL.

The chain is built from TRBV11-2 and TRBJ2-5; D is uncertain. Trimming pared 1 base from V and 6 bases from J, leaving 9 bases between. CDR3 length: 13 amino acids. CDR1 and CDR2 from the germline V gene are SGHAT and FQNNGV. The DNA for the CDR3 is TGTGCCAGCAGCTTAGGGCAACAACAGACCCAGTACTTC. It yields the protein CASSLGQQQTQYF.

V is TRBV2 and J is TRBJ2-3; the D is unclear. The V gene lost 6 bases and the J gene lost 1 base, with 17 bases spanning the gap. The CDR3 totals 16 residues. Germline CDR1 is SNHLY and CDR2 is FYNNEI. The CDR3 nucleotides read TGTGCCAGCAGGACACTTTTTCCAGTCGGCACAGATACGCAGTATTTT. This gives the protein CASRTLFPVGTDTQYF.

The chain employs TRBV6-5 and TRBJ1-2, with D perhaps TRBD1 (5 bases). The length of the CDR3 is 12 residues. Trimming pared 7 bases from V and 7 bases from J, leaving 13 bases between. Per germline, CDR1 MNHEY and CDR2 SVGAGI. CDR3 coding DNA: TGTGCCAGCACACGGGCCGGGGGTGGCTACACCTTC. Amino acid sequence: CASTRAGGGYTF.

In its sample, this clone was seen once. The chain combines TRBV30 with TRBJ2-7; TRBD1 is a possible D gene (5 bases). This CDR3 has 12 residues. Trimming took 7 bases from V and 3 from J, leaving 13 bases between them. Germline V gene data show CDR1 as GTSNPN and CDR2 as SVGIG (reference sequence). The CDR3 sequence: CASSAGHYEQYV. The CDR3 DNA reads TGTGCCTCAAGCGCAGGACACTACGAGCAGTACGTC.

This clone has just one count. The chain couples TRBV5-1 to TRBJ2-1, with 10 bases matching TRBD2. The junction had 5 bases not matched to a gene; V was cut back by 4 bases and J by 1 base. Germline assignment: CDR1 SGHRS and CDR2 YFSETQ. This CDR3 contains 16 residues. The DNA of the CDR3 is TGCGCCAGCAGCCCACTAGCGGGGAATTCCTACAATGAGCAGTTCTTC. Protein sequence: CASSPLAGNSYNEQFF.

The genes are TRBV5-1 and TRBJ2-1; 8 positions match TRBD2. This CDR3 contains 19 residues. Per germline, CDR1 SGHRS and CDR2 YFSETQ. V lost 0 bases and J lost 0; bases outside the gene matches: 11. CDR3 amino acids: CASSLGGLLAGSSYNEQFF. CDR3 in DNA: TGCGCCAGCAGCTTGGGGGGGCTTCTAGCGGGTAGCTCCTACAATGAGCAGTTCTTC.

The chain employs TRBV9 and TRBJ1-1, with no clear D. Trimming removed 1 base at V and 1 base at J, with 5 bases between. Germline V gene lookup returns CDR1 SGDLS and CDR2 YYNGEE. The CDR3 runs to 13 residues. This CDR3 is CASSVSWNTEAFF. The DNA for the CDR3 is TGTGCCAGCAGCGTAAGCTGGAACACTGAAGCTTTCTTT.

This clone was seen a single time. The chain recombines TRBV6-5 with TRBJ1-2; D possibly corresponds to TRBD1 (6 bases). V shed 6 bases and J shed 8 bases, with 13 bases lying between them. CDR1 is MNHEY, CDR2 SVGAGI, per germline. The CDR3 is made up of 12 amino acids. The CDR3 nucleotides are TGTGCCAGCAGGGGGGCGGGTGTCGGCTACACCTTC. Translating it yields CASRGAGVGYTF.

The rearrangement joins TRBV3-1 (or the pseudogene TRBV3-2) to TRBJ2-2, with TRBD1 as a possible D gene (6 bases). Germline CDR1 is LGHDT and CDR2 is YNNKEL (reference sequence). V was pared by 5 bases and J by 6 bases, with 10 bases between. This CDR3 has 13 residues. This chain's CDR3 is CASSAEGAGELFF. CDR3 DNA sequence: TGTGCCAGCAGCGCCGAGGGGGCCGGGGAGCTGTTTTTT.

The chain recombines TRBV2 with TRBJ1-1; D is uncertain. Germline V gives CDR1 SNHLY, CDR2 FYNNEI. This CDR3 has 14 amino acids. Trimming cost V 8 bases and J 6 bases, with 19 bases left between them. In nucleotides, the CDR3 is TGTGCCAGCCTGAGGCGGCTGACTATCTCTGAAGCTTTCTTT. Protein product: CASLRRLTISEAFF.

The chain recombines TRBV5-1 with TRBJ1-3; TRBD1 agrees at 9 bases. The CDR3 totals 15 residues. Germline values: CDR1 SGHRS, CDR2 YFSETQ. With 4 bases clipped from V and 3 bases from J, the junction kept 5 bases outside the gene matches. The CDR3 DNA reads TGCGCCAGCAGCGCGGACAGGGGAGGTGGAAACACCATATATTTT. Protein product: CASSADRGGGNTIYF.

The chain has TRBV7-2 and TRBJ1-5, with 11 positions matching TRBD1. V shed 4 bases, J shed 5 bases, and the junction held 4 bases outside the gene matches. This CDR3 is 15 amino acids long. The germline CDR1 and CDR2 sequences are SGHTA and FQGNSA. The CDR3: CASSYRDRGDQPQHF. DNA for the CDR3: TGTGCCAGCAGCTACCGGGACAGGGGGGATCAGCCCCAGCATTTT.

The chain combines TRBV5-1 with TRBJ1-3, with a tentative D call TRBD1 (6 bases). CDR1 is SGHRS and CDR2 is YFSETQ in the germline V gene. V lost 0 bases and J lost 11, with 12 bases in between. The CDR3 length is 13 residues. In DNA form, the CDR3 reads TGCGCCAGCAGCTTGGCCGACAGGAGCCCCATATATTTT. Translated, it gives CASSLADRSPIYF.

The rearrangement joins TRBV4-1 to TRBJ2-1; D call uncertain. The ends were cut back, 0 bases at V and 5 bases at J, with 5 bases in the middle. CDR1 is MGHRA and CDR2 is YSYEKL in the germline V gene. The CDR3 is made up of 13 amino acids. The CDR3 loop reads CASSQEYNNEQFF. In DNA, the CDR3 is TGCGCCAGCAGCCAAGAGTACAACAATGAGCAGTTCTTC.

V usage is TRBV30 and J usage is TRBJ2-7; 7 bases fit TRBD1. This CDR3 contains 18 residues. The junction had 16 bases not matched to a gene; V was cut back by 1 base and J by 1 base. Germline assignment: CDR1 GTSNPN and CDR2 SVGIG (reference sequence). The CDR3 DNA reads as TGTGCCTGGAGTGGTCCCTCGCGGACAGGAGGAGAATCCTACGAGCAGTACGTC. Residues: CAWSGPSRTGGESYEQYV.

The count of this clone is one. The CDR3 nucleotides read TGTGCCACCCTGGCCGTCAAACAGTACCAAGAGACCCAGTACTTC. Encoded protein: CATLAVKQYQETQYF. The chain uses TRBV24-1 and TRBJ2-5; D is undetermined. The V end lost 9 bases, the J end lost 0 bases, and 16 bases lay between the germline ends. The CDR3 sequence is 15 residues long. CDR1 is KGHDR and CDR2 is SFDVKD in the germline V gene.

The V and J genes are TRBV5-4 and TRBJ1-2; TRBD1 might be the D (5 bases). This CDR3 contains 15 residues. Per germline, CDR1 SGHNT and CDR2 YYREEE (reference sequence). Trimming stripped 5 bases from V and 4 bases from J, with 18 bases between. The CDR3 spells CASSSSGGTVYGYTF. The CDR3 DNA reads as TGTGCCAGCAGTTCTAGCGGGGGGACTGTCTATGGCTACACCTTC.

CDR3 sequence reads: CASSLGAGGADTQYF. Written as DNA, the CDR3 is TGTGCCAGCAGCTTAGGGGCGGGGGGCGCAGATACGCAGTATTTT. V is TRBV11-3 and J is TRBJ2-3; TRBD2 matches 8 bases. The CDR3 runs to 15 residues. V lost 1 base and J lost 4; bases outside the gene matches: 4. CDR1 is SGHNT and CDR2 is YENEEA in the germline V gene.

This clone was seen a few times. The chain has TRBV18 and TRBJ1-1, with 7 bases lining up with TRBD1. This CDR3 contains 16 residues. J lost 4 bases, V lost 2 bases, and 10 bases had no gene match. Germline V lookup: CDR1 KGHSH, CDR2 LQKENI. The CDR3 protein is CASSPSTGSRGTEAFF. The CDR3 coding sequence is TGTGCCAGCTCACCATCGACAGGGTCTAGGGGCACTGAAGCTTTCTTT.

J is TRBJ2-1 and V is TRBV24-1; 7 positions agree with TRBD1. The CDR3 length is 18 residues. V was clipped by 3 bases and J by 4 bases; unmatched bases: 14. Germline values: CDR1 KGHDR, CDR2 SFDVKD. The DNA of the CDR3 is TGTGCCACCAGTGATCCGCTCTTTGACAGGGTGGAGTACAATGAGCAGTTCTTC. Translating gives CATSDPLFDRVEYNEQFF.

The chain is built from TRBV19 and TRBJ1-2; D perhaps matches TRBD1 (6 bases). CDR1 is LNHDA, CDR2 SQIVND, per germline (reference sequence). The CDR3 extends over 15 amino acids. The V end was cut by 3 bases, the J end by 2 bases, with 13 bases between. The CDR3 spells CASSIPGVGNYGYTF. CDR3 coding DNA: TGTGCCAGTAGTATTCCAGGGGTCGGGAACTATGGCTACACCTTC.

This chain links TRBV10-3 with TRBJ1-2; 7 bases are shared with TRBD1. Germline V gene sequence: CDR1 ENHRY, CDR2 SYGVKD. V was pared by 3 bases and J by 8 bases, with 12 bases of the junction left unmatched. The CDR3 is made up of 15 amino acids. CDR3 loop: CAISDPRQGLEGYTF. DNA of the CDR3: TGTGCCATCAGTGACCCTCGACAGGGACTGGAGGGCTACACCTTC.

The chain links TRBV5-4 to TRBJ2-5; the match to TRBD2 covers 7 bases. The CDR3 is 16 amino acids. The V segment lost 4 bases and the J segment 2 bases; nucleotides outside the gene matches: 11. Germline CDR1 and CDR2: SGHNT and YYREEE (reference sequence). CDR3: CASSPPGLGRQETQYF. The CDR3 nucleotides are TGTGCCAGCAGCCCTCCAGGACTAGGTCGACAAGAGACCCAGTACTTC.

A few counts support this clone. The rearrangement joins TRBV28 to TRBJ1-2; the D gene is possibly TRBD1 (5 bases). Trimming removed 4 bases at V and 14 bases at J, with 20 bases between. Germline CDR1 is MDHEN and CDR2 is SYDVKM. The CDR3 runs to 13 residues. The CDR3 DNA reads as TGTGCCAGCAGTTACGGTGGGCCTCCGACAGATACCTTC. It yields the protein CASSYGGPPTDTF.

The chain employs TRBV6-5 and TRBJ1-5; D gene uncertain. V dropped 2 bases and J dropped 3 bases, with 8 bases sitting between them. Germline assignment: CDR1 MNHEY and CDR2 SVGAGI. The CDR3 spans 14 residues. CDR3 DNA sequence: TGTGCCAGCAGTTACACCGCGGCCAATCAGCCCCAGCATTTT. This codes for CASSYTAANQPQHF.

CDR3 nucleotide sequence: TGTGCCAGCAGCCGACTCCTACAGGGGGCGCGGGAGGGTGGCAATCAGCCCCAGCATTTT. Translated, it gives CASSRLLQGAREGGNQPQHF. The genes are TRBV6-6 and TRBJ1-5; 9 positions match TRBD1. Germline assignment: CDR1 MNHNY and CDR2 SVGAGI (reference sequence). The CDR3 covers 20 residues. V lost 6 bases to trimming and J lost 2 bases; unmatched junction nucleotides: 20.

This clone has only one observation. The chain uses TRBV27 and TRBJ2-1; D is perhaps TRBD1 (6 bases). The CDR3 length is 15 residues. The ends were cut back, 1 base at V and 1 base at J, with 8 bases in the middle. Germline values: CDR1 MNHEY, CDR2 SMNVEV (reference sequence). The CDR3 region has the DNA TGTGCCAGCAGTTTATGGGGGCAATCCTACAATGAGCAGTTCTTC. Protein: CASSLWGQSYNEQFF.

The V call is TRBV6-6, the J call TRBJ2-2, with 8 bases aligning to TRBD1. Trimming at V came to 6 bases and at J to 3 bases, leaving 6 bases not matched to a gene. The CDR3 is 15 residues long. Germline lookup yields CDR1 MNHNY and CDR2 SVGAGI (reference sequence). The CDR3 loop is CASRDQQGDTGELFF. The CDR3 DNA reads TGTGCCAGCAGAGACCAACAGGGGGACACCGGGGAGCTGTTTTTT.